The 27 T cell receptor beta chains below were found in one sample sequenced in a study of T cells expressing NK-cell markers (dated by TCRdb to the early 2020s). Library prep was done by 5' RACE. The sequencing machine was an Illumina HiSeq 2000. Reprocessed by TCRdb, the reads give a single entry per CDR3 protein sequence, without DNA. In this sample's table one finds 130,000 to 150,000 distinct CDR3 sequences. The ten largest clonotypes hold roughly 12% of the sample. Material for sequencing was blood T cells: a sorted CD56 or NKG2C T cell subset, CD4+ or CD8+ T cells, or bulk PBMC T cells (not recorded which). These receptors all stem from a man aged 18 to 29 in good health. Donor details come from another sample of the same person, matched by shared clones.

The chain joins TRBV9 to TRBJ2-1; TCRdb returns TRBD2, unconfirmable since there is no DNA. In germline, CDR1 is SGDLS, CDR2 YYNGEE. This CDR3 contains 15 residues. The CDR3: CASSVEADPYNEQFF.

The J gene is TRBJ2-1, the V gene TRBV18. The CDR3 totals 14 residues. In germline, CDR1 is KGHSH, CDR2 LQKENI. The CDR3 reads CASSPFLDGNEQFF.

The chain uses TRBV27 and TRBJ2-3; TCRdb gives TRBD1 as the D gene, but with no DNA this cannot be confirmed. The CDR3 loop spans 16 amino acids. Germline V gene data show CDR1 as MNHEY and CDR2 as SMNVEV (reference sequence). CDR3 amino acids: CASSSWDRGPTDTQYF.

This sequence joins TRBV19 and TRBJ2-7. The V gene's germline CDR1 is LNHDA and CDR2 SQIVND (reference sequence). The CDR3 extends over 11 amino acids. Here the CDR3 reads CASSKNYEQYF.

The rearrangement uses TRBV27 and TRBJ2-7; with no DNA, the TCRdb D assignment of TRBD2 cannot be verified. Germline CDR1 MNHEY, CDR2 SMNVEV (reference sequence). The CDR3 has 15 amino acids. CDR3 sequence reads: CASSLSREGPLEQYF.

This chain joins TRBV27 and TRBJ2-2; TCRdb outputs TRBD1, but without DNA this stays unchecked. The CDR3 length is 14 residues. CDR1 and CDR2 (germline): MNHEY, SMNVEV (reference sequence). CDR3 sequence reads: CASSFLTGSGELFF.

The chain carries TRBV12-1 and TRBJ2-1. TRBV12-1 is flagged as a pseudogene. This CDR3 has 11 amino acids. The CDR3 region is CASSFRDEQFF.

The chain joins TRBV20-1 to TRBJ2-2; the TCRdb call, TRBD2, lacks DNA for checking. The CDR3 loop spans 17 amino acids. Germline loops: CDR1 DFQATT, CDR2 SNEGSKA (reference sequence). This CDR3 reads CSASRWASGRDTGELFF.

This chain joins TRBV5-6 and TRBJ1-2. Per germline, CDR1 SGHDT and CDR2 YYEEEE. This CDR3 is 13 amino acids long. CDR3: CASSLGGSYGYTF.

The V gene is TRBV5-1, the J gene TRBJ2-1; TCRdb indicates TRBD1, and absent DNA this call remains unverified. Germline CDR1 is SGHRS and CDR2 is YFSETQ. The CDR3 length is 13 residues. The CDR3 reads CASSSPGPNEQFF.

The V and J genes are TRBV24-1 and TRBJ2-1; the D call from TCRdb, TRBD1, cannot be confirmed without DNA. The CDR3 length is 16 residues. CDR1 KGHDR and CDR2 SFDVKD come from the germline V gene. Here the CDR3 reads CATSDPGTRTYNEQFF.

The chain couples TRBV30 to TRBJ1-2. CDR1 and CDR2 (germline): GTSNPN, SVGIG (reference sequence). This CDR3 has 14 amino acids. The CDR3 reads CAWSVTGMDYGYTF. Complete variable domain (other parts from reference TRBV30 and TRBJ1-2): SQTIHQWPATLVQPVGSPLSLECTVEGTSNPNLYWYRQAAGRGLQLLFYSVGIGQISSEVPQNLSASRPQDRQFILSSKKLLLSDSGFYLCAWSVTGMDYGYTFGSGTRLTVV.

The rearrangement links TRBV20-1 to TRBJ2-1. This CDR3 is built from 15 residues. Germline V gene lookup returns CDR1 DFQATT and CDR2 SNEGSKA (reference sequence). The CDR3 loop reads CSARDLRLAHNEQFF.

This chain joins TRBV20-1 and TRBJ2-1; checking the TCRdb D call of TRBD2 is not possible without DNA. The CDR3 covers 16 residues. Germline CDR1 is DFQATT and CDR2 is SNEGSKA (reference sequence). CDR3: CSAREMASGPYNEQFF.

The chain links TRBV28 to TRBJ2-3; absent DNA, TCRdb's TRBD1 call cannot be checked. This CDR3 is built from 17 residues. Looked up from germline, CDR1 is MDHEN and CDR2 is SYDVKM. The CDR3 protein is CASSPTGRTGDPDTQYF.

The V gene is TRBV7-6, the J gene TRBJ2-2; TCRdb selects TRBD2, and the lack of DNA leaves this call unchecked. In germline, CDR1 is SGHVS, CDR2 FNYEAQ. This CDR3 comprises 16 residues. The CDR3 reads CASSPSFSGNTGELFF.

The chain combines TRBV3-1 with TRBJ2-5. This CDR3 is 14 amino acids long. Germline V gives CDR1 LGHDT, CDR2 YNNKEL (reference sequence). CDR3 loop: CASSQVENQETQYF.

The J gene is TRBJ2-3, the V gene TRBV25-1; the D call from TCRdb, TRBD1, cannot be confirmed without DNA. The CDR3 runs to 14 residues. Per the germline V gene, CDR1 is MGHDK and CDR2 is SYGVNS. CDR3 loop: CASSDRDRGDTQYF.

Here the CDR3 reads CASSKDSGSIYNEQFF. J is TRBJ2-1 and V is TRBV5-1; the D gene TCRdb calls, TRBD2, cannot be checked with no DNA. Germline V gives CDR1 SGHRS, CDR2 YFSETQ. There are 16 residues in the CDR3.

The chain uses TRBV4-3 and TRBJ2-7; TCRdb's D call of TRBD2 is untestable without DNA. The CDR3 covers 16 residues. Germline CDR1 is LGHNA and CDR2 is YSLEER. The chain's CDR3 is CASSQDRGLAVYEQYF.

The J gene is TRBJ2-1, the V gene TRBV6-1; TCRdb's D gene call, TRBD2, goes unchecked for lack of DNA. Germline V CDR1 and CDR2: MNHNS, SASEGT. The CDR3 is made up of 16 amino acids. The CDR3 here is CASSPDWAGGYNEQFF.

The chain combines TRBV6-5 with TRBJ2-3; the TRBD1 assignment by TCRdb is unverifiable without DNA. There are 15 residues in the CDR3. In germline, CDR1 is MNHEY, CDR2 SVGAGI. CDR3: CASSYAGVRTDTQYF.

The CDR3 here is CASSSSARTIGEQFF. The chain combines TRBV7-9 with TRBJ2-1; TCRdb outputs TRBD2, but without DNA this stays unchecked. The CDR3 is 15 residues long. Germline CDR1 reads SEHNR; CDR2 reads FQNEAQ (reference sequence).

V usage is TRBV11-2 and J usage is TRBJ2-3; TCRdb designates TRBD1, a call that cannot be tested without DNA. This CDR3 contains 14 residues. CDR1 is SGHAT and CDR2 is FQNNGV in the germline V gene. This CDR3 reads CASSLLEQGVTQYF.

V gene TRBV30 combines with J gene TRBJ1-4; with no DNA, the TCRdb D assignment of TRBD1 cannot be verified. There are 14 residues in the CDR3. Germline CDR1 and CDR2: GTSNPN and SVGIG (reference sequence). CDR3 region: CAWSEWDRDEKLFF.

This chain's CDR3 is CASSLDLTGGPYNEQFF. This chain links TRBV11-2 with TRBJ2-1; the D call of TRBD1 rests on TCRdb alone, since no DNA is present to check it. CDR1 and CDR2 (germline): SGHAT, FQNNGV. The CDR3 has 17 amino acids.

This chain links TRBV13 with TRBJ2-3; without DNA, the TCRdb call of TRBD2 cannot be checked. This CDR3 is 13 amino acids long. Germline V gives CDR1 PRHDT, CDR2 FYEKMQ (reference sequence). The CDR3 loop reads CASSLLSGKTQYF.